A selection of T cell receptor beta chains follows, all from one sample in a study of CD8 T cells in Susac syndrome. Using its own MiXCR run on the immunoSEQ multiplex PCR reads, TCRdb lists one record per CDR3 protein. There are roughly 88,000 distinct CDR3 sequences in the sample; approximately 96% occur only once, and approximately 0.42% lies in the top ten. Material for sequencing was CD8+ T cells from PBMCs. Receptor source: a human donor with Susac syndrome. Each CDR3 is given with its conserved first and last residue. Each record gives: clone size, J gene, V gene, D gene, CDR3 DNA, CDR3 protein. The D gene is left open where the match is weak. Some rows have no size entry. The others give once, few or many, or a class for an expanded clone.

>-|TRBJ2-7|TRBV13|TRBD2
TGTGCCAGCACGCGGGGGGTAGCGGGAGCCCAACCGGACTTC
CASTRGVAGAQPDF
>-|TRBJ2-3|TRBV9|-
TGTGCCAGCAGCGAGCCCTTGACAGATACGCAGTATTTT
CASSEPLTDTQYF
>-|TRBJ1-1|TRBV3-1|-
TGTGCCAGCAGCCAATCTCACTCCGGGGTAGAAGCTTTCTTT
CASSQSHSGVEAFF
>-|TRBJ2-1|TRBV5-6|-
TGTGCCAGCAGCTCCACAGGGTTTGAGCAGTTCTTC
CASSSTGFEQFF
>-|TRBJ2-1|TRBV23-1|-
TGCGCCAGCAGTCAACGGGGACTGTTGAATGAGCAGTTCTTC
CASSQRGLLNEQFF
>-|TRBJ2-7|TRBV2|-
TGTGCCAGCAGGCCTACGAGGAGCGAGCAGTACTTC
CASRPTRSEQYF
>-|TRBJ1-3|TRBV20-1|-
TGCAGTGCCCGGGATTACTCTGGAAACACCATATATTTT
CSARDYSGNTIYF
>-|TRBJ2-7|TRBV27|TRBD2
TGTGCCAGTAGCGGGGAGGGACGTCTTCGTTACGAGCAGTACTTC
CASSGEGRLRYEQYF
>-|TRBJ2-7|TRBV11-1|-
TGTGCCAGCAGCTTAGGTGGCACCGGGTCCTACGAGCAGTACTTC
CASSLGGTGSYEQYF
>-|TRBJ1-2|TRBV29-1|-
TGCAGCGTTGCAGCCCGGGACACCCTCCATCCTATGGTGACCTACACCTTC
CSVAARDTLHPMVTYTF
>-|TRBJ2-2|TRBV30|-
TGTGCCTGGAGTCGCAACACCGGGGAGCTGTTTTTT
CAWSRNTGELFF
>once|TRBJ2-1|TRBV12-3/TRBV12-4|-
TGTGCCAGCAGTACAGGTCTCTTGAATGAGCAGTTCTTC
CASSTGLLNEQFF
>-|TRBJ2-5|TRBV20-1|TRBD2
TGCAGTGCTAGAAGGACTAGCGGGAGGGCCCGAGAGACCCAGTACTTC
CSARRTSGRARETQYF
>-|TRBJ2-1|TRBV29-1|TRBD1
TGCAGCGTTGAAGGCCTCTCGGGACAGGGGTCCAATGAGCAGTTCTTC
CSVEGLSGQGSNEQFF
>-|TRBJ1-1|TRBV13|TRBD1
TGTGCCAGCAGCTTCAGGGGGGGGACCAGGGTGGACACTGAAGCTTTCTTT
CASSFRGGTRVDTEAFF
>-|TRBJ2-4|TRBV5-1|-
TGCGCCAGCAGCGGGACAAGGGGGGAAGGCAAAAACATTCAGTACTTC
CASSGTRGEGKNIQYF
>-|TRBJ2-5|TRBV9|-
TGTGCCAGCAGCGTAGGAGCTCATCAAGAGACCCAGTACTTC
CASSVGAHQETQYF
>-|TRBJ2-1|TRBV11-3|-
TGTGCCAGCAGCCCCCCGGGGTCGGGGTTCAATGAGCAGTTCTTC
CASSPPGSGFNEQFF